This T cell receptor (beta chain) originates from a study of T cell responses to AZD1222 COVID-19 vaccine. Background on the study: Recipients boosted at about 4 weeks or about 12 weeks are pooled. General study results and limits: With two AZD1222 doses given, Spike-specific TCR breadth and depth both rose. Of the AZD1222 recipients, only 5 to 7 were seropositive at baseline.

For this clone: Its antigen is currently unknown.

The CDR3 extends over 16 amino acids. Germline lookup yields CDR1 MDHEN and CDR2 SYDVKM. J lost 5 bases, V lost 5 bases, and 8 bases had no gene match. Sequenced by immunoSEQ multiplex PCR; TCRdb stores in-frame clones only, minus some. The table has about 120,000 clones, 92% seen once. The chain is built from TRBV28 and TRBJ1-5; 11 positions match TRBD1. The material sequenced was peripheral blood, taken on day 0 of AZD1222 vaccination. The TCR originated in an adult in good health. CDR3 protein: CASSLPLGQGDQPQHF. Written as DNA, the CDR3 is TGTGCCAGCAGTCTCCCCCTGGGACAGGGGGATCAGCCCCAGCATTTT.